The T cell receptor beta chain described here comes from a study of T-cell reconstitution after alpha-beta-depleted transplantation in children. The study's findings and limits: From surviving recipient T cells and thymic progenitors came the high day-60 TCRbeta diversity observed in some patients. Diversity and T-cell counts at one year after transplant derived mostly from new T cells. It was reported that alpha-beta T cells came from several hundred expanded graft clones (about two months after transplant).

Unique molecular identifiers were built into the TCRbeta library. TCRdb ran MiXCR on the PCR reads and lists one entry per CDR3 protein. The sample consists of 490,000 or so distinct CDR3 sequences, approximately 10% of them appearing once. At least ten counts were recorded for this clonotype. What it binds is not known. Germline V gene data show CDR1 as SGHNT and CDR2 as YYREEE (reference sequence). J gave up 4 bases and V 4 bases, and 11 bases lay outside the gene matches. The CDR3 covers 15 residues. The chain has TRBV5-4 and TRBJ2-7; 7 bases fit TRBD2. This clonotype was obtained from a child aged 2 to 10 with inherited bone marrow failure, due to receive a stem cell transplant. The sample consisted of PBMCs, taken before TCRalphabeta/CD19-depleted stem cell transplant. In nucleotides, the CDR3 is TGTGCCAGCAGCCCCGGGACTAACCTTGCGTACGAGCAGTACTTC. Translated: CASSPGTNLAYEQYF.